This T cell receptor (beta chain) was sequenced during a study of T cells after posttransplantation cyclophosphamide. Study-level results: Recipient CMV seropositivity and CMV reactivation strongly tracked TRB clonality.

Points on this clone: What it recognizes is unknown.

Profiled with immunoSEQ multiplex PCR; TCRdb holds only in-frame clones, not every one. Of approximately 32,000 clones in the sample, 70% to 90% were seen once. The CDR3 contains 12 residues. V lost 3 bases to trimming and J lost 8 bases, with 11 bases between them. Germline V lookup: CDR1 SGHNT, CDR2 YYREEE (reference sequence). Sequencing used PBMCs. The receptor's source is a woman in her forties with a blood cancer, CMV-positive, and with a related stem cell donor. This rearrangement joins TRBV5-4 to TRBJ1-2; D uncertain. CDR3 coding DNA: TGTGCCAGCAGCTGGGAGTTTCAGGGCTACACCTTC. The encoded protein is CASSWEFQGYTF.